Described below is a single T cell receptor beta chain sequence and its context. What antigen it recognizes has not been identified. Per the germline V gene, MNHEY is the CDR1 and SVGAGI is the CDR2. From cysteine to phenylalanine, the CDR3 is 13 amino acids long. No DNA has been recorded. These data are taken from a study of T cells expressing NK-cell markers (dated by TCRdb to about 2020). Regarding the study in general: In sorted CD3+CD56+NKG2C+, CD3+CD56+NKG2C- and CD3+CD56-NKG2C+ T-cell subsets from eight or nine donors, TCR beta-chain repertoires were profiled. Among the eight sequenced donors, seven were HCMV-seropositive and one was HCMV-seronegative. All eight donors whose samples were sequenced were randomly selected healthy volunteers, three of them men and five women. Illumina HiSeq 2000/2500, MiSeq or NextSeq was used to sequence libraries as 2 x 150 bp reads.

Findings and caveats that apply to the study as a whole: Whether the expanded NKG2C-expressing T cell clones were specific for HCMV antigens remained unclear. Those dominant clonotypes were again the most abundant among CD3+CD56-NKG2C+ cells in a few donors, at about 28.3-65%. In more than five donors, the dominant CD3+CD56+NKG2C+ clonotypes were found to rank among the top 10 CD8+ clonotypes and to make up about 1.0-7.0% of CD8+ T cells.

HCMV-specific IgG was detected in serum with a commercial ELISA kit to determine HCMV serostatus. Peripheral blood mononuclear cells were isolated from blood by Ficoll density gradient centrifugation. The run used an Illumina HiSeq 2000. The TCR beta cDNA libraries were made using 5'RACE template switching, a step that added both a universal primer site and unique molecular identifiers. Priming for cDNA synthesis came from the TCR beta constant segment, and two successive PCR amplification steps followed. In the paper's pipeline: MIGEC was used to demultiplex reads and group the reads by UMI, and MiTCR was used to assemble and quantify clonotypes. Only TCR cDNA sequences supported by at least two reads were kept to exclude erroneous sequences. The tcR package was used for downstream repertoire analysis, with clonotypes matched between fractions based on CDR3 nucleotide sequence plus V segment. VDJmatch was used to annotate antigen specificity against VDJdb, with one amino acid substitution allowed in CDR3. After the reads were reprocessed by TCRdb, one entry was made per CDR3 protein sequence, with no DNA. These V and J calls derive from TCRdb rather than the authors' analysis. The table of this sample itemizes 150,000 to 200,000 distinct CDR3 sequences. The top ten hold around 21% of the sample.

The chain is assembled from TRBV6-5 and TRBJ2-3. This TCR came from a man aged 18 to 69 in good health. Specimen: blood T cells: a sorted CD56 or NKG2C T cell subset, CD4+ or CD8+ T cells, or bulk PBMC T cells (not recorded which). The CDR3 region: CASHRMASDTQYF.